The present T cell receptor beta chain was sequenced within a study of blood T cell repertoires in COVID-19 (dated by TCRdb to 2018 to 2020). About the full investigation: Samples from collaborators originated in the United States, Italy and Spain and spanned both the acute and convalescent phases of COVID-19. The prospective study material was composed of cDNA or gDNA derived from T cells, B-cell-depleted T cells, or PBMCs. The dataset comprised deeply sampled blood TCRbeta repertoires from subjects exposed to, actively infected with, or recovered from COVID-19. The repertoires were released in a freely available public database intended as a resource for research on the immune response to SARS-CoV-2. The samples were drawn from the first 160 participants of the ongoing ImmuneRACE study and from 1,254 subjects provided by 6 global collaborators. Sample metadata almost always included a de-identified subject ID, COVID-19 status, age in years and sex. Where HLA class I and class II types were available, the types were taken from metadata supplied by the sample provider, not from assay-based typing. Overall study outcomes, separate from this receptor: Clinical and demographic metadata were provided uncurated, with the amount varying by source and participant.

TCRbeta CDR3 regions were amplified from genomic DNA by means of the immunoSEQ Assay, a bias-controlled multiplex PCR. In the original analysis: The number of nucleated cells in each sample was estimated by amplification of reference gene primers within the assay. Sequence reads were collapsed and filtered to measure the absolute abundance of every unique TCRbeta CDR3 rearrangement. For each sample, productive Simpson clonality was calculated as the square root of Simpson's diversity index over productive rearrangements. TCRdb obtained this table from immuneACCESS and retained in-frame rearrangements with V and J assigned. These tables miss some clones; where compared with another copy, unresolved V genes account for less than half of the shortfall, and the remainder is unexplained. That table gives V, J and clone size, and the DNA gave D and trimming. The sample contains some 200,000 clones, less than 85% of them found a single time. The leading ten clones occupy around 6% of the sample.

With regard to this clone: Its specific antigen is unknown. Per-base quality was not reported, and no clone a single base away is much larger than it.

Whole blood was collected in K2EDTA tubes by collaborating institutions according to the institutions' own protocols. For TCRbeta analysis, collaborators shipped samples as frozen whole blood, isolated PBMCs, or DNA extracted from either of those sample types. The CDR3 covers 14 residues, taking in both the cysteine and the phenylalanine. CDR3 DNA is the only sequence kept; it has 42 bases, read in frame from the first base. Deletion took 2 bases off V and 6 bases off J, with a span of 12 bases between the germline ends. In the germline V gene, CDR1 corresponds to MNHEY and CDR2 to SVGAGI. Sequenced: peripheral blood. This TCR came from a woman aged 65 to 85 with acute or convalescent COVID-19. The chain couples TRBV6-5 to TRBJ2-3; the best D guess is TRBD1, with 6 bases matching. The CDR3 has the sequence CASSYRGQPDTQYF. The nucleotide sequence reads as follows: TGTGCCAGCAGTTACCGCGGACAGCCCGATACGCAGTATTTT.